This T cell receptor beta chain was documented in a study of T cells in narcolepsy. Findings of the study overall: No autoreactive T cell clone sequences appeared in some memory CD4+ repertoires.

As for this clone: Its antigen is not identified.

The germline V and J ends were trimmed by 2 bases and 2 bases, with 14 bases remaining between them. The CDR3 sequence is 16 residues long. Germline CDR1 ENHRY, CDR2 SYGVKD. Profiling relied on immunoSEQ multiplex PCR, and the TCRdb table lists in-frame clones only, not all of them. The sample shows under 35,000 clones, approximately 85% of them seen only once. The source material was CD45RA- memory CD4+ T cells from PBMCs. The TCR sequence derives from a human donor with narcolepsy. V and J are TRBV10-3 and TRBJ2-3, with D possibly matching TRBD2 (6 bases). The CDR3 DNA is TGTGCCATCAGTGAGGGAAGCGGGCCCAACACAGATACGCAGTATTTT. It specifies CAISEGSGPNTDTQYF.